These 7 T cell receptor beta chains share one sample of origin, sequenced in a study of T cells in Graves' hyperthyroidism and ophthalmopathy. TCR beta CDR3 region amplification was performed from RNA transcripts. In the first-round RT-PCR of the TCR CDR3, the HTBI primer set was used. TCRdb called the multiplex PCR reads again in MiXCR, with one record for every CDR3 protein. The sample contains approximately 400,000 distinct CDR3 sequences, approximately 13% of which appear only once. Sequenced: blood. Every receptor here comes from a man between 25 and 39 years old with Graves' hyperthyroidism that later progressed to Graves' ophthalmopathy.

The V call is TRBV13, the J call TRBJ1-1; D is ambiguous. Trimming cost V 4 bases and J 1 base, with 13 bases left between them. CDR3 length: 15 amino acids. Germline CDR1 reads PRHDT; CDR2 reads FYEKMQ (reference sequence). Written as DNA, the CDR3 is TGTGCCAGCAGCTCCCCGTTCGACGGGAACACTGAAGCTTTCTTT. Amino acid sequence: CASSSPFDGNTEAFF.

Concerning this clonotype: A much larger clone lies a single base off, so this may be a read error. The chain carries TRBV5-1 and TRBJ1-2; D gene uncertain. CDR3 length: 14 residues. The germline CDR1 and CDR2 sequences are SGHRS and YFSETQ. The CDR3 protein is CASRALGRNYGDTF. The CDR3 DNA reads TGCGCCAGCAGGGCCCTGGGCCGTAACTATGGCGACACCTTC.

There are many counts of this clonotype. This sequence joins TRBV2 and TRBJ1-3; D gene ambiguous. CDR1 and CDR2 (germline): SNHLY, FYNNEI. Trimming shortened V by 2 bases and J by 0 bases, and 5 bases separated the two germline ends. This CDR3 region has 14 residues. The CDR3 is CASSERLSGNTIYF. The CDR3 region has the DNA TGTGCCAGCAGTGAACGGCTCTCTGGAAACACCATATATTTT.

Only a few counts were recorded for this clonotype. The J gene is TRBJ1-3, the V gene TRBV10-3; the match to TRBD1 covers 8 bases. Germline-derived CDR1 and CDR2 are ENHRY and SYGVKD. V dropped 7 bases and J dropped 4; count of bases not matched to a gene: 6. This CDR3 region has 14 residues. The CDR3 sequence: CAITSTGDGNTIYF. The CDR3 coding sequence is TGTGCCATCACCTCGACAGGGGACGGAAACACCATATATTTT.

A few counts support this clonotype. The chain carries TRBV9 and TRBJ1-2, with D perhaps matching TRBD1 (6 bases). CDR3 length: 14 amino acids. Looked up from germline, CDR1 is SGDLS and CDR2 is YYNGEE. Trimming pared 0 bases from V and 3 bases from J, leaving 9 bases between. Here the CDR3 reads CASSVDRQDYGYTF. CDR3 in DNA: TGTGCCAGCAGCGTAGATCGACAGGACTATGGCTACACCTTC. The full variable domain, its missing parts supplied by reference TRBV9 and TRBJ1-2, is DSGVTQTPKHLITATGQRVTLRCSPRSGDLSVYWYQQSLDQGLQFLIQYYNGEERAKGNILERFSAQQFPDLHSELNLSSLELGDSALYFCASSVDRQDYGYTFGSGTRLTVV.

This clonotype was counted ten times or more. The chain uses TRBV7-8 and TRBJ2-7; D may be TRBD1 (5 bases). CDR1 and CDR2 (germline): SGHVS, FQNEAQ. V was cut by 5 bases and J by 2 bases, with 22 bases left in between. The CDR3 extends over 17 amino acids. The CDR3 protein is CASSQTLQGGFPYEQYF. The CDR3 DNA sequence: TGTGCCAGCAGCCAGACACTGCAGGGTGGTTTTCCCTACGAGCAGTACTTC.

This clonotype was recorded at least ten times. This chain connects TRBV24-1 to TRBJ2-7; tentative D call: TRBD1 (5 bases). This CDR3 contains 15 residues. The germline CDR1 and CDR2 sequences are KGHDR and SFDVKD. Trimming took off 7 bases at V and 0 bases at J, with 15 bases between the two ends. The CDR3 DNA follows: TGTGCCACCAGCCCATCGACAGCTATCTCCTACGAGCAGTACTTC. It translates to CATSPSTAISYEQYF.